The sequence of this TCR beta chain was determined in a study of monozygotic twins with inflammatory bowel disease (dated by TCRdb to between 2018 and 2021). In terms of the full investigation: The complete study included about 28 monozygotic twin pairs: 19 IBD-discordant Danish pairs and nine German pairs, of which four were IBD-concordant and five were IBD-discordant. Within discordant pairs, disease-associated traits were sought mainly by comparing IBD patients with their genetically identical healthy co-twins. Each individual had, on average, about 151 000 unique TCRalpha sequences and 181 000 unique TCRbeta sequences available for analysis. What the work shows at the level of the full study, not this receptor alone: The results gave no support for a single strong signal or clonotype linked to IBD. Different T cell subtypes could not be distinguished in the analysis. Repertoire similarity did not differ between concordant and discordant twins, possibly due to limited statistical power. Differing immunosuppressive treatments among patients may have added background noise and inter-individual variability to the repertoires. A decrease in TCRbeta repertoire diversity, as measured by inverse Simpson index, was observed in IBD patients compared with their healthy co-twins. Compared with healthy twins, IBD patients had fewer clonotypes in common with other individuals, a difference most pronounced in patients showing signs of disease activity.

The CDR3 covers 16 residues, taking in both the cysteine and the phenylalanine. No DNA is listed. The germline V gene encodes CDR1 SGHAT and CDR2 FQNNGV. Note on this clonotype: Its antigen target is currently unknown.

A 2.5 ml peripheral blood sample was drawn into PAXgene tubes per donor and stored at -80°C. Without any T cell sorting, total RNA was extracted from whole blood using the PAXgene blood miRNA kit on an automated QIAcube. Peripheral blood from monozygotic twin pairs who were concordant or discordant for inflammatory bowel disease underwent deep TCRalpha and TCRbeta repertoire profiling using unique molecular barcoding. Smoking habits were recorded for all twin pairs, with individuals classified as current, former or never smokers. Libraries were constructed by 5' RACE. Preparation of each TCR library used around 3.5 ug of total RNA. cDNA was synthesized with SMARTScribe reverse transcriptase in eight separate reactions per sample. Unique molecular identifiers containing a 6-nucleotide sample barcode were introduced through template switching during cDNA synthesis. TCRalpha and TCRbeta cDNA was amplified in two nested PCRs of 16 and 9 cycles, and bead purification was carried out after each PCR. Before amplification, the cDNA was treated with uracil DNA-glycosylase and purified using the QIAquick PCR purification kit. The second PCR added Illumina TruSeq-compatible adapters along with sample-specific barcodes. Library quality and concentration were checked on TapeStation and Qubit, and libraries were pooled at 5 ng each. The pooled libraries were sequenced with 2 x 100 bp reads and custom sequencing primers on an Illumina HiSeq2500 single-index Rapid Run. Concerning the study's data processing: PCR and sequencing errors were corrected by UMI-based consensus assembly using MiGEC version 1.2.6. MiXCR version 2.1.1 was used for V(D)J alignment, clonotype assembly and CDR3 extraction. To normalise gene usage, clonotype sharing and MAIT/NKT TCR abundance, the analysis used the top 1000, 10 000 and 20 000 clonotypes per sample. Diversity was computed as the inverse Simpson index with the vegan R package after downsampling to 27 000 UMIs. Statistical testing used paired Mann-Whitney U tests on the discordant twin pairs and applied Benjamini-Hochberg correction for multiple testing. One entry per CDR3 protein sequence results from the TCRdb reprocessing of the reads, with DNA left out. TCRdb, rather than the study authors, made the V and J calls. For this sample, the table gives about 450,000 distinct CDR3 sequences. The top ten hold 2.4% of the sample.

The sequence joins TRBV11-2 to TRBJ2-1; TCRdb returns TRBD1, unconfirmable since there is no DNA. Material for sequencing was blood. The sequence derives from a human donor with ulcerative colitis or Crohn's disease, or a healthy co-twin of an affected twin (not recorded which). CDR3 protein: CASSDWAGGDYNEQFF.